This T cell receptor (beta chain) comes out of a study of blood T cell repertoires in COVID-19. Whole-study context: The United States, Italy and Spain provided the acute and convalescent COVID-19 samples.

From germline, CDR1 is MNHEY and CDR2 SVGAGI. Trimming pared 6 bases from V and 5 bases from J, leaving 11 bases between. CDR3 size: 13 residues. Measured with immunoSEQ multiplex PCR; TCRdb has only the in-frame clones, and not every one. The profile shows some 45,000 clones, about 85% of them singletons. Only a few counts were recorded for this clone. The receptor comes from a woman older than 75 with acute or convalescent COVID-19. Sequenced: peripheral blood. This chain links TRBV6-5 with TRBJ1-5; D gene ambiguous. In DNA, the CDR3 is TGTGCCAGCAGGAACACCGCCGATCAGCCCCAGCATTTT. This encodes CASRNTADQPQHF.